A single sample gave rise to the 9 T cell receptor beta chains below, sequenced in a study of T cell changes during pregnancy in multiple sclerosis. Libraries were prepared by immunoSEQ multiplex PCR; TCRdb keeps only in-frame clonotypes and omits some of them. The sample shows fewer than 30,000 clones, approximately 92% of them seen only once. Sequenced material: CD8+ T cells from peripheral blood mononuclear cells, taken before pregnancy. These receptor sequences come from a female donor with multiple sclerosis, enrolled in a pregnancy study.

This chain connects TRBV27 to TRBJ2-3; 13 bases align to TRBD2. Germline V gives CDR1 MNHEY, CDR2 SMNVEV (reference sequence). This CDR3 is built from 17 residues. The ends lost 5 bases at V and 2 bases at J; junction bases unmatched: 7. The CDR3 region has the DNA TGTGCCAGCAGTCCTCCGGGACTAGCGGGACCCACAGATACGCAGTATTTT. This encodes CASSPPGLAGPTDTQYF.

This chain joins TRBV14 and TRBJ2-3, with D possibly matching TRBD2 (5 bases). The V and J ends lost 4 bases and 4 bases respectively, with 9 bases between them. Germline CDR1 is SGHDN and CDR2 is FVKESK. This CDR3 is 13 amino acids long. This CDR3 is CASSPGLPDTQYF. CDR3 coding DNA: TGTGCCAGCAGCCCCGGACTTCCAGATACGCAGTATTTT.

V and J are TRBV9 and TRBJ2-3; 8 nucleotides match TRBD2. CDR1 and CDR2 from the germline V gene are SGDLS and YYNGEE. The trim removed 5 bases at V and 1 base at J, leaving 6 bases unmatched. The CDR3 loop spans 15 amino acids. The CDR3: CASSLSGKGTDTQYF. Here the CDR3 DNA reads TGTGCCAGCAGTCTTAGCGGGAAAGGCACAGATACGCAGTATTTT. Supplemented by reference TRBV9 and TRBJ2-3, the full variable domain reads DSGVTQTPKHLITATGQRVTLRCSPRSGDLSVYWYQQSLDQGLQFLIQYYNGEERAKGNILERFSAQQFPDLHSELNLSSLELGDSALYFCASSLSGKGTDTQYFGPGTRLTVL.

The gene calls are TRBV5-1 and TRBJ2-2; 9 bases fit TRBD2. Unmatched junction bases numbered 23, after V lost 7 bases and J lost 7 bases. Per the germline V gene, CDR1 is SGHRS and CDR2 is YFSETQ. The CDR3 covers 19 residues. CDR3 DNA sequence: TGCGCCAGCCCCGGAGATCGGGTAGCGGGAGAGTCCACGGGCGGGGAGCTGTTTTTT. This encodes CASPGDRVAGESTGGELFF.

The chain joins TRBV9 to TRBJ1-2; D is possibly TRBD1 (5 bases). CDR3 size: 17 residues. V was pared by 0 bases and J by 1 base, with 16 bases between. CDR1 SGDLS and CDR2 YYNGEE come from the germline V gene. CDR3 in amino acids: CASSVAARVDHNYGYTF. The CDR3 DNA is TGTGCCAGCAGCGTAGCGGCCAGGGTAGACCATAACTATGGCTACACCTTC. The complete variable domain, with remaining parts taken from reference TRBV9 and TRBJ1-2, reads DSGVTQTPKHLITATGQRVTLRCSPRSGDLSVYWYQQSLDQGLQFLIQYYNGEERAKGNILERFSAQQFPDLHSELNLSSLELGDSALYFCASSVAARVDHNYGYTFGSGTRLTVV.

The sample holds one count of this clone. This chain uses TRBV6-1 with TRBJ2-7; D may be TRBD2 (7 bases). Germline V gene data show CDR1 as MNHNS and CDR2 as SASEGT. Trimming took off 8 bases at V and 5 bases at J, with 19 bases between the two ends. The CDR3 is made up of 14 amino acids. The chain's CDR3 is CASAGPGGGDEQYF. CDR3 nucleotide sequence: TGTGCCAGCGCTGGGCCGGGGGGCGGCGACGAGCAGTACTTC.

Of note for this clone: Relative to the germline gene, one junction end is altered; a read error may explain this. J is TRBJ2-5 and V is TRBV6-1; 7 bases agree with TRBD1. Germline-derived CDR1 and CDR2 are MNHNS and SASEGT. The CDR3 consists of 18 residues. The CDR3: CASREDRVSLQSKETQYF. DNA of the CDR3: TGTGCCAGCAGGGAAGACAGGGTCTCCCTCCAAAGTAAAGAGACCCAGTACTTC.

The chain recombines TRBV6-6 with TRBJ2-2, with unresolved D. Germline-derived CDR1 and CDR2 are MNHNY and SVGAGI (reference sequence). V lost 0 bases to trimming and J lost 6 bases, with 8 bases between them. The CDR3 loop spans 14 amino acids. For the CDR3, the DNA is TGTGCCAGCAGTTACTCGTTTAGTCCCGGGGAGCTGTTTTTT. This encodes CASSYSFSPGELFF.

The gene calls are TRBV4-1 and TRBJ1-2; D call uncertain. This CDR3 comprises 15 residues. The V end was cut by 0 bases, the J end by 8 bases, with 16 bases between. CDR1 and CDR2 from the germline V gene are MGHRA and YSYEKL. This CDR3 is CASSQDEVFWQGYTF. CDR3 nucleotides: TGCGCCAGCAGCCAAGATGAGGTCTTCTGGCAGGGCTACACCTTC.